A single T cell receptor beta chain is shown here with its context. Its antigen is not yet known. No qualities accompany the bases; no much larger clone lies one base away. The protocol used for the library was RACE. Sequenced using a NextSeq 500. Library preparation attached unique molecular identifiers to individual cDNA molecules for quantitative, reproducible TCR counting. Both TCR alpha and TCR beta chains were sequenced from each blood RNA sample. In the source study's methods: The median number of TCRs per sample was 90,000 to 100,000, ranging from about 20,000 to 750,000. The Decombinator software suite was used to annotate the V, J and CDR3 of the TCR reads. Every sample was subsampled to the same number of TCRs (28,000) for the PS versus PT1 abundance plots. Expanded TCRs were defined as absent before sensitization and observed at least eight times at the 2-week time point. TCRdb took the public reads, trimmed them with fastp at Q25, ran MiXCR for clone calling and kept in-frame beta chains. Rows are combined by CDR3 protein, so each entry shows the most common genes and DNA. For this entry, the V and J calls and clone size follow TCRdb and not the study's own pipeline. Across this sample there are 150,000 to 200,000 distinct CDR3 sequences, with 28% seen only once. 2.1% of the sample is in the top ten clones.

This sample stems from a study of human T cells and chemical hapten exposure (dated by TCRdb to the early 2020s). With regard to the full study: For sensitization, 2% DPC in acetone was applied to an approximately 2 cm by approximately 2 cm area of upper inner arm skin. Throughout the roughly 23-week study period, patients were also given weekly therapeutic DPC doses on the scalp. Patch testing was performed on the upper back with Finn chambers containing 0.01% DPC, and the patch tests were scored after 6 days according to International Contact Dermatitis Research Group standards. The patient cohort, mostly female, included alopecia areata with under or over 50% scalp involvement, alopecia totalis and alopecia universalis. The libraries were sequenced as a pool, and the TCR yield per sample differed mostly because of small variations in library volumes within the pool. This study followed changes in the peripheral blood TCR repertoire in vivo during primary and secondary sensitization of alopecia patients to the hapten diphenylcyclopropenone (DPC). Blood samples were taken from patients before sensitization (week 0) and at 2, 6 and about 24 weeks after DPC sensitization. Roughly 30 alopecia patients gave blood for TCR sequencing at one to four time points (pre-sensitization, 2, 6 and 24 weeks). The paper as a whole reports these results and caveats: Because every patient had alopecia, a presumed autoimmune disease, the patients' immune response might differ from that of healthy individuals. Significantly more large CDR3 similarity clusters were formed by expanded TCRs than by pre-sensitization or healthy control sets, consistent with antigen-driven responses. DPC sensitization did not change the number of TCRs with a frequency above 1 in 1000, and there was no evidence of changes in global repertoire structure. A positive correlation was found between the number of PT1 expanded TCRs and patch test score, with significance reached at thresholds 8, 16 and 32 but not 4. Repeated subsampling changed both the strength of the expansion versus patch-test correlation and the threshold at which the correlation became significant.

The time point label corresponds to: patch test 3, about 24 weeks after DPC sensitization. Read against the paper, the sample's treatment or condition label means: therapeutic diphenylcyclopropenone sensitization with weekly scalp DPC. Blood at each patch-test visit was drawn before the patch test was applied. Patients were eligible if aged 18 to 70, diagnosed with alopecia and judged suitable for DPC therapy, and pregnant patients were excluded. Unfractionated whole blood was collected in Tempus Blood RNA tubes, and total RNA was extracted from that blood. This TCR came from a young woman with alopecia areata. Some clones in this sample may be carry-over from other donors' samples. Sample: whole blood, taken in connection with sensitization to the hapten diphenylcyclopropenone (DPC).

At the DNA level, the sequence is TGCAGCGTTGAAGAGGGCGGGAGACCGCCCTACGAGCAGTACTTC. Translated, it reads CSVEEGGRPPYEQYF. This chain is built from TRBV29-1 and TRBJ2-7; the junction holds 7 bases that match TRBD2. From the cysteine through the phenylalanine, the CDR3 covers 15 amino acids. The read is trimmed to its CDR3 DNA, 45 bases read in frame from base 1. Compared with germline, V lacks 0 bases and J lacks 2 bases; bases without a gene match: 7. Looking up the germline V gene yields CDR1 SQVTM and CDR2 ANQGSEA.